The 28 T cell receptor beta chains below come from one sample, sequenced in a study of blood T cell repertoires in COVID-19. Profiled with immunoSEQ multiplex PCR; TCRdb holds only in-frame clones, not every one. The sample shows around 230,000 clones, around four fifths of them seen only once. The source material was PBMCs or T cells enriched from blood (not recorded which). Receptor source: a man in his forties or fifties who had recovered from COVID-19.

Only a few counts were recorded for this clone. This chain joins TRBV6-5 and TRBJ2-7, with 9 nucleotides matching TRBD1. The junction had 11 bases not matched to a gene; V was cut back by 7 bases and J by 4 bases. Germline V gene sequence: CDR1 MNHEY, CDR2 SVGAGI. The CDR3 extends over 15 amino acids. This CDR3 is CASNRPGQGNYEQYF. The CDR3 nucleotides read TGTGCCAGCAATCGTCCGGGACAGGGTAATTACGAGCAGTACTTC.

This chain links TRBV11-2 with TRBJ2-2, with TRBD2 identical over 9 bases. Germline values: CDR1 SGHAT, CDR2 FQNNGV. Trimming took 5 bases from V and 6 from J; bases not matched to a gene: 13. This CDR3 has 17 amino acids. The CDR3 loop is CASSLMGSGRIAGELFF. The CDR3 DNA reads TGTGCCAGCAGCCTCATGGGAAGCGGGAGGATCGCCGGGGAGCTGTTTTTT.

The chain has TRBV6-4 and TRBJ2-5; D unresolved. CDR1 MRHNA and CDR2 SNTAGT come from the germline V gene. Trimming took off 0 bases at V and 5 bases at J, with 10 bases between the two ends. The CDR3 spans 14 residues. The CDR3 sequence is CASSDSWAGETQYF. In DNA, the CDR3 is TGTGCCAGCAGTGACTCGTGGGCCGGCGAGACCCAGTACTTC.

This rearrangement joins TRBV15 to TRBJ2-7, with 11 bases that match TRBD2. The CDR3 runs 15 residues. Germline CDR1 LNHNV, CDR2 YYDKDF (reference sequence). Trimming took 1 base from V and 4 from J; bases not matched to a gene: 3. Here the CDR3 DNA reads TGTGCCACCAGCAGAGCCACTAGCGGGGGTTACGAGCAGTACTTC. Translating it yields CATSRATSGGYEQYF.

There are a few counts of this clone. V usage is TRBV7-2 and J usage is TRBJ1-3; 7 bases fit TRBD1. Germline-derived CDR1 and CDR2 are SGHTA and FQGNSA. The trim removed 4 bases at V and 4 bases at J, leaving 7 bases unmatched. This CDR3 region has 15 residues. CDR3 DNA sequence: TGTGCCAGCAGCTCGACAGGGACATCGGGAAACACCATATATTTT. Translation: CASSSTGTSGNTIYF.

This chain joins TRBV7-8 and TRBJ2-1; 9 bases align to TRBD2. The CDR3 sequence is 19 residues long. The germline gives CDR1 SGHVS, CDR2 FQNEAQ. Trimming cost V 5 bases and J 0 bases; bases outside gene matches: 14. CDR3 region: CASSTNPGLAIRSYNEQFF. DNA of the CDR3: TGTGCCAGCAGCACCAATCCGGGACTAGCCATTCGCTCCTACAATGAGCAGTTCTTC.

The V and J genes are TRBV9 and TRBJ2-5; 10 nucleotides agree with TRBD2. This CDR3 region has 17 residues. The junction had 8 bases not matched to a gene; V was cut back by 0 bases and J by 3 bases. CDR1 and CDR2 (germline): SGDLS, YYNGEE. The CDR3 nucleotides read TGTGCCAGCAGCGTAGGTGCTAGCGGGGGATCTGAAGAGACCCAGTACTTC. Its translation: CASSVGASGGSEETQYF.

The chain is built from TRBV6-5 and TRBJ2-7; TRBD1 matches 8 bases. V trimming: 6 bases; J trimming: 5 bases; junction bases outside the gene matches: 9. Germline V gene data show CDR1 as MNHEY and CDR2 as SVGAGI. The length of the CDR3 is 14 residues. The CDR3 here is CASRQTGALHEQYF. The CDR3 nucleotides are TGTGCCAGCAGGCAGACAGGGGCCCTCCACGAGCAGTACTTC.

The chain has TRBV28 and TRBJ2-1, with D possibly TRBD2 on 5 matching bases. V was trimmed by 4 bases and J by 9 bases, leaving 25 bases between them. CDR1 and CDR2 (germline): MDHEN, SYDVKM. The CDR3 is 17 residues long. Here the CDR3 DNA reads TGTGCCAGCAGTTCTCCATCCGCTAGCTCGGGCGGAGGTGAGCAGTTCTTC. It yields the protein CASSSPSASSGGGEQFF.

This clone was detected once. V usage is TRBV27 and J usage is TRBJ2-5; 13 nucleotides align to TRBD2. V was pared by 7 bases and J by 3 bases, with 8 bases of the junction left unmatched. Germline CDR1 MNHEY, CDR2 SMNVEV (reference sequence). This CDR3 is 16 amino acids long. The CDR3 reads CASTRSGLAGKETQYF. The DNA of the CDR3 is TGTGCCAGCACACGCTCGGGACTAGCGGGGAAAGAGACCCAGTACTTC.

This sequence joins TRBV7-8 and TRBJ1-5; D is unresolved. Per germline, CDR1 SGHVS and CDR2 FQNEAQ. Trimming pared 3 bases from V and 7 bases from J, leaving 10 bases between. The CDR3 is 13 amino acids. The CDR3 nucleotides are TGTGCCAGCAGCTTGGCGGCCCGGCAGCCCCAGCATTTT. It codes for CASSLAARQPQHF.

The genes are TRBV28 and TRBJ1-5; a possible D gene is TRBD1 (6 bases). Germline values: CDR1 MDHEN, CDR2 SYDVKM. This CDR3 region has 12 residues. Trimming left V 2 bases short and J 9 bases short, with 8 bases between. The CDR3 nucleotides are TGTGCCAGCAGTTTACAACAGGGGCCCCAGCATTTT. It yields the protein CASSLQQGPQHF.

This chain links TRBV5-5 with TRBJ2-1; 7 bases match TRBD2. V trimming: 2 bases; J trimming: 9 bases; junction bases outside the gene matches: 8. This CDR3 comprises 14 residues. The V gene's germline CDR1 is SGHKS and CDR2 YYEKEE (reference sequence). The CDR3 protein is CASSFRDWGGEQFF. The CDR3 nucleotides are TGTGCCAGCAGCTTCCGGGACTGGGGGGGTGAGCAGTTCTTC. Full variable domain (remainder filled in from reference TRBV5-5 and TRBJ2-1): DAGVTQSPTHLIKTRGQQVTLRCSPISGHKSVSWYQQVLGQGPQFIFQYYEKEERGRGNFPDRFSARQFPNYSSELNVNALLLGDSALYLCASSFRDWGGEQFFGPGTRLTVL.

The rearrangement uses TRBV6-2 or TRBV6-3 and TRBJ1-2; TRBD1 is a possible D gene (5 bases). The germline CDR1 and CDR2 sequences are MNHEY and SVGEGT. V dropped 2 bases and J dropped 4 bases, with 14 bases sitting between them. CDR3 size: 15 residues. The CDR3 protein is CASSYRRDLGYGYTF. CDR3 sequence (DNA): TGTGCCAGCAGTTACCGGCGGGACTTGGGCTATGGCTACACCTTC.

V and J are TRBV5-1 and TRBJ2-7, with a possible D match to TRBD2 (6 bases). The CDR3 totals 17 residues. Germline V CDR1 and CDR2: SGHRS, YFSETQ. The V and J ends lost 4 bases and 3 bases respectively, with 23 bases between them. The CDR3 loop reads CASSPTGPSATIYEQYF. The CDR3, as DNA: TGCGCCAGCAGCCCCACAGGACCTAGCGCTACCATCTACGAGCAGTACTTC.

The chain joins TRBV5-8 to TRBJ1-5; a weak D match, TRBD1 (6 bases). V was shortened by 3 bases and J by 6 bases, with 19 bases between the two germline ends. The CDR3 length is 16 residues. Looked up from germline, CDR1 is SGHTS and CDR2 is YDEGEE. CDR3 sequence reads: CASSSSTQGRSQPQHF. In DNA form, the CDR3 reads TGTGCCAGCAGCTCTTCGACACAGGGTAGGAGTCAGCCCCAGCATTTT.

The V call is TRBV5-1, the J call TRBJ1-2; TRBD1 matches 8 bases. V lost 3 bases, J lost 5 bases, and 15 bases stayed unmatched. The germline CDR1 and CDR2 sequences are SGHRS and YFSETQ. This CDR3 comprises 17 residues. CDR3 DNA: TGCGCCAGCAGCTCGGGCGGCCAAGTCACAGGGGGATATGGCTACACCTTC. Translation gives CASSSGGQVTGGYGYTF.

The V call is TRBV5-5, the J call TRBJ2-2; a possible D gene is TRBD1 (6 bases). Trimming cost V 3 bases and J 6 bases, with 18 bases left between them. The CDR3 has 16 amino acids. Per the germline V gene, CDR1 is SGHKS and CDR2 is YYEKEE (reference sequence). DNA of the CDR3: TGTGCCAGCAGCTGGGTAACAGGGTCTCCCCCCGGGGAGCTGTTTTTT. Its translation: CASSWVTGSPPGELFF.

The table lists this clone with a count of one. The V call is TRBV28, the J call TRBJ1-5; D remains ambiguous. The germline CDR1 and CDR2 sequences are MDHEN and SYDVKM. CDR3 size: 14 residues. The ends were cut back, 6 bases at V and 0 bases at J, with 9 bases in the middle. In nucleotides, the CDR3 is TGTGCCAGCAGCCCGCCCTATAGCAATCAGCCCCAGCATTTT. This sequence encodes CASSPPYSNQPQHF.

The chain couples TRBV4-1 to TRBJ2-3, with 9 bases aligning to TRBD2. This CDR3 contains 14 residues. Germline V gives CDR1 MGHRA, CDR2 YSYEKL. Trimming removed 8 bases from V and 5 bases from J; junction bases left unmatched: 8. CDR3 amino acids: CASRSLAGLDTQYF. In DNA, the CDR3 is TGCGCCAGCCGGAGTCTAGCGGGACTAGATACGCAGTATTTT.

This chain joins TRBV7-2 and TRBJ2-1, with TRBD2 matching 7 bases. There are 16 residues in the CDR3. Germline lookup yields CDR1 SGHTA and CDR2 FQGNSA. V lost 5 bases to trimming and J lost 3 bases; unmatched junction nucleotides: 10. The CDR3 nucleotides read TGTGCCAGCAGCCCGACGGGGAGGGCCGACTACAATGAGCAGTTCTTC. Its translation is CASSPTGRADYNEQFF.

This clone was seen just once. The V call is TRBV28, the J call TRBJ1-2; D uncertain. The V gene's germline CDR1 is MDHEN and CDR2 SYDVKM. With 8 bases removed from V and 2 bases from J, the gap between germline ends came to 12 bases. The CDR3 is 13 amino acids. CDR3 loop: CASAPPGNYGYTF. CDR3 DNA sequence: TGTGCCAGCGCACCACCGGGGAACTATGGCTACACCTTC.

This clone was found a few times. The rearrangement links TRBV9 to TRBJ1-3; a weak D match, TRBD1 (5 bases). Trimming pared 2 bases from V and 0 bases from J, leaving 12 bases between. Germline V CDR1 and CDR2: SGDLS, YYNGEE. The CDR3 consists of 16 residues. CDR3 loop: CASSVEGPSSGNTIYF. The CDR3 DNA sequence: TGTGCCAGCAGCGTGGAGGGGCCCAGCTCTGGAAACACCATATATTTT. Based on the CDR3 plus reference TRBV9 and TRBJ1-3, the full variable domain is DSGVTQTPKHLITATGQRVTLRCSPRSGDLSVYWYQQSLDQGLQFLIQYYNGEERAKGNILERFSAQQFPDLHSELNLSSLELGDSALYFCASSVEGPSSGNTIYFGEGSWLTVV.

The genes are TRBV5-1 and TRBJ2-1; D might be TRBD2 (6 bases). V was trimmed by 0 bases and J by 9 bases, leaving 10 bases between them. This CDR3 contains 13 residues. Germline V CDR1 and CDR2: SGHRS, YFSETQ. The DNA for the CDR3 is TGCGCCAGCAGCTTGGGTCAGGGAGGTGAGCAGTTCTTC. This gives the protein CASSLGQGGEQFF.

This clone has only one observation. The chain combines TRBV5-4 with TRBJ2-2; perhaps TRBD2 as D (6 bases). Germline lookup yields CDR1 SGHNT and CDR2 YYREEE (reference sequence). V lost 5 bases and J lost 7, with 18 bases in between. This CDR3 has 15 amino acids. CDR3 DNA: TGTGCCAGCAGACCGCGGGACTTTGCCCACGGGGAGCTGTTTTTT. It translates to CASRPRDFAHGELFF.

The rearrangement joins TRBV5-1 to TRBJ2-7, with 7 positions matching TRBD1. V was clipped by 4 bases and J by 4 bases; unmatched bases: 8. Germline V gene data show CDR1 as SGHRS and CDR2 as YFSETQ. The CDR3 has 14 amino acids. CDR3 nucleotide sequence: TGCGCCAGCAGCCCGGGGACAGCTTTTTACGAGCAGTACTTC. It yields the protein CASSPGTAFYEQYF.

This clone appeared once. The CDR3 coding sequence is TGTGCCAGCTCACCACCCGCGGGGCAGGGCTACGAGCAGTACTTC. Translated, it gives CASSPPAGQGYEQYF. The chain joins TRBV18 to TRBJ2-7; D might be TRBD2 (6 bases). With 0 bases removed from V and 3 bases from J, the gap between germline ends came to 12 bases. The CDR3 has 15 amino acids. Germline lookup yields CDR1 KGHSH and CDR2 LQKENI.

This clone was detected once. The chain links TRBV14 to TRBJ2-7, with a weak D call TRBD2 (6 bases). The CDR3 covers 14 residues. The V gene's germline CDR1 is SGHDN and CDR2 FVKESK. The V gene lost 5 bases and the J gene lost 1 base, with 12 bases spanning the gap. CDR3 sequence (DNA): TGTGCCAGCAGCTGGGCTGGGAGGTCCTACGAGCAGTACTTC. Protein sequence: CASSWAGRSYEQYF. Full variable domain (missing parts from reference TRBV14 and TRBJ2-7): EAGVTQFPSHSVIEKGQTVTLRCDPISGHDNLYWYRRVMGKEIKFLLHFVKESKQDESGMPNNRFLAERTGGTYSTLKVQPAELEDSGVYFCASSWAGRSYEQYFGPGTRLTVT.